This T cell receptor beta chain was recorded in a study of beta chain features in type 1 diabetes (dated by TCRdb to 2016 to 2019). Describing the broader study: Patients and healthy donors did not differ in mean age, gender distribution, total cell number or subset yield. Across all samples, approximately 98,000,000 sorted cells were examined, and cell number per subset correlated strongly with RNA yield. The study compared the TCRB repertoires of sorted circulating CD4+ T cell subsets in recently diagnosed type 1 diabetes patients with those in matched healthy donors. Whereas all 30 or so donors provided naive and central memory subsets, regulatory and stem cell-like memory subsets were isolated from just 8 patients and roughly 8 healthy donors.

Summary of the overall study and its limitations: Because small numbers of individuals were included in the HLA sub-analyses, any influence of HLA type on TCRB rearrangement was left unresolved. Type 1 diabetes patients showed a moderate but significant shortening of TCRB CDR3 length in all four CD4+ subsets. Naive, central memory and regulatory TCRB repertoires appeared to be more alike among patients than among healthy donors. PCR may preferentially amplify shorter templates, but because patient and control samples were amplified and corrected together, any resulting skew would affect both groups equally. At VDJ recombination sites, type 1 diabetes patients had fewer insertions and more deleted nucleotides, which implies abnormalities in thymic rearrangement. Because cDNA was sequenced instead of genomic DNA, activated cells with high expression could be over-represented, although the groups did not differ in activation or CD3 levels.

Trimming at the junction amounts to 4 bases on V and 4 bases on J, and the germline ends lie 22 bases apart. From cysteine to phenylalanine, the CDR3 is 17 amino acids long. Kept here is only the CDR3 DNA, which spans 51 bases and is read in frame from base 1. CDR1 and CDR2, looked up from the germline V gene, are SGHVS and FQNEAQ. Each donor gave one peripheral blood draw, approximately 110 mL on average, collected into heparinised tubes. Using a panel that included CD45RO, CCR7, CD25, CD127, CD95 and CD27, naive, central memory, regulatory and stem cell-like memory CD4+ T cells were sorted on a BD FACSAria II. Purity was above 95% for every sorted population. PBMCs were isolated right away by Lymphoprep density gradient centrifugation and were stained directly, without culture. So that batch effects would be minimized, each experiment stained and sorted samples in pairs, pairing one healthy donor with one patient.

In its sample, this clone was seen a few times. It lacks a known antigen. No base qualities exist here, and no much larger clone lies one base off it. The High Capacity cDNA Reverse Transcription Kit was used to reverse transcribe all of the isolated RNA, meaning that expressed TCRB transcripts were what got sequenced. Naive, central memory and regulatory T cell samples underwent deep immunoSEQ sequencing, averaging about 3.57 million total reads per sample. Sorted cells were lysed in RLT buffer, and RNA was extracted using DNase-treated RNeasy Micro or Mini kits according to cell number. Each cell subset was processed on its own to prevent cross-contamination, while patient and healthy donor samples were processed together. The immunoSEQ multiplex PCR was used to amplify TCRB sequences from cDNA, yielding 87-bp fragments that span the CDR3 region. Amplicons were sequenced on the Illumina HiSeq platform. In the paper's pipeline: Synthetic template baselines were used to correct PCR bias computationally, reads within Hamming distance 2 were collapsed, and singletons that could not be merged were discarded. Reads were aligned to IMGT to assign V, D and J genes, CDR3 length, and insertions or deletions at six rearrangement sites. Within each subset, clonotype counts were normalized to sorted cell number, and only after that were true diversity and Gini coefficients computed with the tcR R package. Repertoire sharing was quantified using the overlap coefficient calculated on TCRB nucleotide sequences. As a proxy for the pre-selection repertoire, out-of-frame TCRB sequences from naive cells were analyzed. Held by TCRdb, this immuneACCESS table contains in-frame sequences only and omits some clones. Under half of the omission traces to an unresolved V gene where checked; the cause of the rest is unknown. Clone size and the V and J calls come from that table; the DNA yielded D and trimming. Present in this sample are over 600,000 clones, 9.5% to 15% of which were seen just once. More than 0.1% of the sample is taken by the ten largest.

The rearranged chain carries TRBV7-8 and TRBJ1-2; the D gene assignment is ambiguous. The receptor was derived from a young man with type 1 diabetes. The sample was naive CD4+ T cells from blood. The cell subset or site label corresponds to: true naive CD4+ T cells. The nucleotide sequence reads TGTGCCAGCAGCTCCCCATTGGAGATACTCAAGGGCTATGGCTACACCTTC. Its translation is CASSSPLEILKGYGYTF.